One sample yielded the 26 T cell receptor beta chains listed below, sequenced in a study of blood T cell repertoires in COVID-19. Assay used: immunoSEQ multiplex PCR; TCRdb lists only in-frame clones, some missing. Here the sample spans some 100,000 clones, almost 90% being singletons. Sequenced input: peripheral blood. The receptors were gathered from a woman in her 70s with acute or convalescent COVID-19.

The V call is TRBV6-2 or TRBV6-3, the J call TRBJ2-1; TRBD2 matches at 11 bases. CDR1 and CDR2 from the germline V gene are MNHEY and SVGEGT. This CDR3 has 18 residues. Trimming cost V 0 bases and J 4 bases; bases outside gene matches: 8. The CDR3 protein is CASSYSTSGVRSYNEQFF. For the CDR3, the DNA is TGTGCCAGCAGTTACTCGACTAGCGGGGTGCGGTCGTACAATGAGCAGTTCTTC.

The rearrangement uses TRBV19 and TRBJ1-2; D remains ambiguous. CDR3 length: 15 amino acids. The germline V gene encodes CDR1 LNHDA and CDR2 SQIVND (reference sequence). The V end was cut by 0 bases, the J end by 0 bases, with 8 bases between. The chain's CDR3 is CASSIDRGANYGYTF. The CDR3, as DNA: TGTGCCAGTAGTATAGACCGGGGAGCTAACTATGGCTACACCTTC.

The chain couples TRBV7-8 to TRBJ2-7; the match to TRBD2 covers 10 bases. CDR1 SGHVS and CDR2 FQNEAQ come from the germline V gene. This CDR3 is built from 16 residues. J was trimmed by 1 base and V by 3 bases; bases with no gene match: 6. The CDR3 coding sequence is TGTGCCAGCAGCTTGGGGCTAGCGGGAGCTTCCTACGAGCAGTACTTC. Translation: CASSLGLAGASYEQYF.

The chain uses TRBV7-6 and TRBJ2-2; D unclear. There are 16 residues in the CDR3. The germline CDR1 and CDR2 sequences are SGHVS and FNYEAQ. The V and J ends lost 1 base and 0 bases respectively, with 9 bases between them. The CDR3 reads CASSLVIRANTGELFF. DNA of the CDR3: TGTGCCAGCAGCTTAGTGATCCGGGCGAACACCGGGGAGCTGTTTTTT.

CDR3 nucleotides: TGTGCCAGCAGCTTATTCGGGCGGGGCAGCTCCTACGAGCAGTACTTC. Its protein is CASSLFGRGSSYEQYF. The chain uses TRBV5-4 and TRBJ2-7; D might be TRBD2 (6 bases). V was cut by 2 bases and J by 0 bases, with 15 bases left in between. The CDR3 contains 16 residues. CDR1 and CDR2 from the germline V gene are SGHNT and YYREEE (reference sequence).

The chain uses TRBV3-1 (or the pseudogene TRBV3-2) and TRBJ2-2; D unresolved. V dropped 4 bases and J dropped 6 bases, with 12 bases sitting between them. Germline V CDR1 and CDR2: LGHDT, YNNKEL (reference sequence). This CDR3 spans 14 amino acids. CDR3 in amino acids: CASSPLSRSGELFF. CDR3 bases: TGTGCCAGCAGCCCCCTTAGTAGATCCGGGGAGCTGTTTTTT.

J is TRBJ1-5 and V is TRBV2; D is possibly TRBD1 (6 bases). V was pared by 6 bases and J by 0 bases, with 21 bases between. CDR3 length equals 18 residues. Germline V gene sequence: CDR1 SNHLY, CDR2 FYNNEI. CDR3 amino acids: CASSPTSLRTDSNQPQHF. The CDR3 coding sequence is TGTGCCAGCAGCCCTACCTCTTTGAGGACAGATAGCAATCAGCCCCAGCATTTT.

This clone was observed a few times. The chain joins TRBV7-9 to TRBJ1-6; D unclear. With 2 bases removed from V and 0 bases from J, the gap between germline ends came to 8 bases. Germline lookup yields CDR1 SEHNR and CDR2 FQNEAQ (reference sequence). This CDR3 has 16 amino acids. CDR3 nucleotides: TGTGCCAGCAGCTTATTAAAAAACTCCTATAATTCACCCCTCCACTTT. This gives the protein CASSLLKNSYNSPLHF.

V is TRBV7-2 and J is TRBJ2-3, with 8 bases lining up with TRBD2. Trimming took 5 bases from V and 4 from J; bases not matched to a gene: 14. In germline, CDR1 is SGHTA, CDR2 FQGNSA. The CDR3 has 17 residues. The CDR3 protein is CASSPKRRGVPPDTQYF. The CDR3 DNA follows: TGTGCCAGCAGCCCCAAACGGCGGGGGGTCCCCCCAGATACGCAGTATTTT.

The genes are TRBV29-1 and TRBJ1-4; TRBD1 matches 9 bases. The CDR3 totals 15 residues. CDR1 is SQVTM and CDR2 is ANQGSEA in the germline V gene. Losses at the gene ends were 7 bases for V and 8 bases for J; bases not matched to a gene: 14. The chain's CDR3 is CSAKNLGQGSEKLFF. The CDR3, as DNA: TGCAGCGCGAAGAACCTGGGACAGGGATCCGAAAAACTGTTTTTT.

In DNA form, the CDR3 reads TGTGCCAGCAGCTCGTGGACTAGCGGGAGGGCCGGCTCCTACAATGAGCAGTTCTTC. Residues: CASSSWTSGRAGSYNEQFF. This chain links TRBV7-8 with TRBJ2-1; 15 nucleotides agree with TRBD2. V was pared by 4 bases and J by 0 bases, with 7 bases of the junction left unmatched. Germline CDR1 is SGHVS and CDR2 is FQNEAQ. The CDR3 covers 19 residues.

The chain recombines TRBV6-6 with TRBJ2-1; weak D call: TRBD1 (6 bases). This CDR3 has 16 amino acids. Germline V CDR1 and CDR2: MNHNY, SVGAGI (reference sequence). Trimming left V 0 bases short and J 4 bases short, with 13 bases between. The CDR3, as DNA: TGTGCCAGCAGTTACTCGGGTGGGGGCGCATACAATGAGCAGTTCTTC. It codes for CASSYSGGGAYNEQFF.

The genes are TRBV5-4 and TRBJ1-2; no clear D. The germline V gene has CDR1 SGHNT and CDR2 YYREEE (reference sequence). Trimming took off 1 base at V and 1 base at J, with 8 bases between the two ends. The CDR3 covers 14 residues. This CDR3 is CASSLRHLNYGYTF. CDR3 nucleotide sequence: TGTGCCAGCAGCTTGAGACACCTTAACTATGGCTACACCTTC.

V is TRBV11-1 and J is TRBJ2-7, with TRBD2 matching 8 bases. Germline CDR1 SGHAT, CDR2 FQDESV (reference sequence). After removal of 5 bases from V and 7 bases from J, the junction contained 13 bases not matched to a gene. This CDR3 is built from 15 residues. The DNA for the CDR3 is TGTGCCAGCAGCCCTCCGGGACTAGTAATACTTGAGCAGTACTTC. It translates to CASSPPGLVILEQYF.

The chain links TRBV6-5 to TRBJ2-7; 8 bases agree with TRBD1. Germline CDR1 is MNHEY and CDR2 is SVGAGI. The CDR3 consists of 15 residues. With V trimmed by 5 bases and J by 0 bases, 6 bases remained unmatched. The CDR3 bases are TGTGCCAGCAGTCGTGGACAGGGAATCTCCTACGAGCAGTACTTC. Translated: CASSRGQGISYEQYF.

The rearrangement uses TRBV12-3 or TRBV12-4 and TRBJ2-3; D possibly corresponds to TRBD2 (5 bases). V lost 2 bases to trimming and J lost 12 bases, with 9 bases between them. The CDR3 consists of 11 residues. The CDR3 sequence: CASSLREYQYF. In DNA, the CDR3 is TGTGCCAGCAGTTTAAGGGAGTATCAGTATTTT.

The chain joins TRBV3-1 (or the pseudogene TRBV3-2) to TRBJ2-7, with D possibly TRBD1 on 5 matching bases. Trimming shortened V by 1 base and J by 4 bases, and 8 bases separated the two germline ends. Germline lookup yields CDR1 LGHDT and CDR2 YNNKEL (reference sequence). This CDR3 is 13 amino acids long. The CDR3 DNA reads as TGTGCCAGCAGCCAAGGACAGTTTTACGAGCAGTACTTC. Amino acid sequence: CASSQGQFYEQYF.

The chain uses TRBV7-3 and TRBJ2-1; 11 nucleotides match TRBD2. Germline values: CDR1 SGHTA, CDR2 FQGTGA. J lost 4 bases, V lost 5 bases, and 7 bases had no gene match. This CDR3 has 16 amino acids. CDR3 region: CASSVSGTSGYNEQFF. The CDR3 nucleotides read TGTGCCAGCAGCGTAAGCGGGACTAGCGGTTACAATGAGCAGTTCTTC.

V gene TRBV24-1 combines with J gene TRBJ2-2, with 8 bases matching TRBD1. There are 16 residues in the CDR3. V lost 2 bases and J lost 3; bases outside the gene matches: 4. Germline V gene data show CDR1 as KGHDR and CDR2 as SFDVKD. The CDR3: CATSDSGGRDTGELFF. CDR3 bases: TGTGCCACCAGTGATTCAGGGGGCCGTGACACCGGGGAGCTGTTTTTT.

This clone is a singleton in its sample. This chain connects TRBV7-8 to TRBJ2-3; 11 bases are a match to TRBD2. J lost 6 bases, V lost 5 bases, and 10 bases had no gene match. Germline lookup yields CDR1 SGHVS and CDR2 FQNEAQ. The CDR3 consists of 16 residues. In DNA, the CDR3 is TGTGCCAGCAGCGACCGACTAGCGGGACATCGCGATACGCAGTATTTT. This codes for CASSDRLAGHRDTQYF.

V gene TRBV18 combines with J gene TRBJ1-1; D uncertain. Germline V gene lookup returns CDR1 KGHSH and CDR2 LQKENI. V gave up 2 bases and J gave up 0 bases, with 4 bases separating them. The length of the CDR3 is 13 residues. The CDR3 protein is CASSPELNTEAFF. The CDR3 DNA sequence: TGTGCCAGCTCACCAGAGTTGAACACTGAAGCTTTCTTT. Using reference TRBV18 and TRBJ1-1 for the parts outside the CDR3, the full variable domain is NAGVMQNPRHLVRRRGQEARLRCSPMKGHSHVYWYRQLPEEGLKFMVYLQKENIIDESGMPKERFSAEFPKEGPSILRIQQVVRGDSAAYFCASSPELNTEAFFGQGTRLTVV.

This chain joins TRBV9 and TRBJ1-1; D perhaps matches TRBD1 (5 bases). The V and J ends lost 3 bases and 4 bases respectively, with 10 bases between them. The CDR3 has 13 residues. Germline values: CDR1 SGDLS, CDR2 YYNGEE. This CDR3 reads CASSDDRPTEAFF. For the CDR3, the DNA is TGTGCCAGCAGCGACGACAGACCCACTGAAGCTTTCTTT.

This chain's CDR3 is CASSPSSAGELFF. The CDR3 nucleotides read TGTGCCAGTAGTCCCTCGAGCGCCGGGGAGCTGTTTTTT. V is TRBV19 and J is TRBJ2-2; D call uncertain. CDR3 length: 13 amino acids. Germline V gives CDR1 LNHDA, CDR2 SQIVND (reference sequence). V dropped 5 bases and J dropped 6 bases, with 10 bases sitting between them. Complete variable domain (other parts from reference TRBV19 and TRBJ2-2): DGGITQSPKYLFRKEGQNVTLSCEQNLNHDAMYWYRQDPGQGLRLIYYSQIVNDFQKGDIAEGYSVSREKKESFPLTVTSAQKNPTAFYLCASSPSSAGELFFGEGSRLTVL.

This chain uses TRBV5-1 with TRBJ2-3; TRBD2 matches 7 bases. After removal of 0 bases from V and 2 bases from J, the junction contained 3 bases not matched to a gene. The CDR3 is 15 residues long. CDR1 and CDR2 (germline): SGHRS, YFSETQ. This CDR3 is CASSLGGTNTDTQYF. Written as DNA, the CDR3 is TGCGCCAGCAGCTTGGGGGGGACTAACACAGATACGCAGTATTTT.

This clone was observed a single time. The CDR3 loop reads CASSDGTDRRSGNTIYF. In DNA form, the CDR3 reads TGTGCCAGCAGTGACGGGACAGATCGCCGCTCTGGAAACACCATATATTTT. The gene calls are TRBV2 and TRBJ1-3, with 7 bases lining up with TRBD1. Germline assignment: CDR1 SNHLY and CDR2 FYNNEI. Unmatched junction bases numbered 8, after V lost 3 bases and J lost 0 bases. The CDR3 contains 17 residues.

This rearrangement joins TRBV2 to TRBJ2-2; 9 bases align to TRBD1. Germline CDR1 reads SNHLY; CDR2 reads FYNNEI. The CDR3 runs to 16 residues. Germline trimming cut 6 bases from V and 0 bases from J; bases unmatched to any gene: 5. CDR3 bases: TGTGCCAGCAGGGCCGGACAGGGGTCGAACACCGGGGAGCTGTTTTTT. Protein: CASRAGQGSNTGELFF.